These T cell receptor beta chains were read from a single sample in a study of cytomegalovirus exposure and HLA in healthy donors. Here immunoSEQ multiplex PCR was the method, and the copy in TCRdb shows in-frame clones only, minus some. The sample has around 140,000 clones. The specimen was PBMCs. The receptor source for this set is a woman in her thirties or forties in good health and CMV-seronegative. Both conserved end residues are part of each CDR3. Fields, in order: D gene, J gene, V gene, CDR3 DNA, CDR3 protein. A D gene is named only where the DNA matches it firmly.

>TRBD2|TRBJ2-2|TRBV9
TGTGCCAGCAGCGTAGGCGGGGGAGTAGGCACCGGGGAGCTGTTTTTT
CASSVGGGVGTGELFF
>NA|TRBJ1-5|TRBV27
TGTGCCAGCAGTCCCAGAGCAGGTCCGGTGCCCCAGCATTTT
CASSPRAGPVPQHF
>TRBD1|TRBJ2-2|TRBV4-2
TGTGCCAGCAGCCCGGGGACAGCGAACACCGGGGAGCTGTTTTTT
CASSPGTANTGELFF
>TRBD2|TRBJ2-5|TRBV6-1
TGTGCCAGCAGTGAACGGCGGGGGGAGGAGACCCAGTACTTC
CASSERRGEETQYF
>NA|TRBJ2-3|TRBV5-1
TGCGCCAGCAGCCCGACTTCAGATACGCAGTATTTT
CASSPTSDTQYF
>TRBD1|TRBJ2-2|TRBV14
TGTGCCAGCAGCCGCCGTGGACAGGGACGAACCGGGGAGCTGTTTTTT
CASSRRGQGRTGELFF
>TRBD1|TRBJ1-4|TRBV5-4
TGTGCCAGCAGCCTCGCTGAGCAGGGGGGTGAAAAACTGTTTTTT
CASSLAEQGGEKLFF
>NA|TRBJ2-1|TRBV14
TGTGCCAGCAGCCAAGTGCTTGGAGGGCGGTCCAATGAGCAGTTCTTC
CASSQVLGGRSNEQFF
>NA|TRBJ1-1|TRBV2
TGTGCCACCATGCGCTCAGGGAACACTGAAGCTTTCTTT
CATMRSGNTEAFF
>TRBD1|TRBJ1-1|TRBV5-4
TGTGCCAGCAGCCAGGAGGGACAGGCGATGGGTTACACTGAAGCTTTCTTT
CASSQEGQAMGYTEAFF
>TRBD1|TRBJ1-5|TRBV12-5
TGTGCTAGTGGTCTCCGCCGGGACAGGGGCTCTCAGCCCCAGCATTTT
CASGLRRDRGSQPQHF
>NA|TRBJ2-1|TRBV6-6
TGTGCCAGCAGTCAACGTGGGGGGGCGGCCTACAATGAGCAGTTCTTC
CASSQRGGAAYNEQFF
>NA|TRBJ1-1|TRBV7-2
TGTGCCAGCAGCTCCTCCAGTGGAGCTGAAGCTTTCTTT
CASSSSSGAEAFF
>TRBD1|TRBJ1-6|TRBV28
TGTGCCAGCAGCGCCCGGGACAGGGATACGCCACCCCTCCACTTT
CASSARDRDTPPLHF
>TRBD1|TRBJ2-3|TRBV19
TGTGCCAGTACCAGGGACAGGGTTTCAGATACGCAGTATTTT
CASTRDRVSDTQYF
>TRBD1|TRBJ1-6|TRBV2
TGTGCCAGCAGTCGACAGGGGGCAGGGTCACCCCTCCACTTT
CASSRQGAGSPLHF
>TRBD1|TRBJ1-4|TRBV27
TGTGCCAGCAGTTCCCCCGGACAGGGGAATGAAAAACTGTTTTTT
CASSSPGQGNEKLFF
>NA|TRBJ2-6|TRBV25-1
TGTGCCAGCAGTCCCCTCTCTGGGGCCAACGTCCTGACTTTC
CASSPLSGANVLTF